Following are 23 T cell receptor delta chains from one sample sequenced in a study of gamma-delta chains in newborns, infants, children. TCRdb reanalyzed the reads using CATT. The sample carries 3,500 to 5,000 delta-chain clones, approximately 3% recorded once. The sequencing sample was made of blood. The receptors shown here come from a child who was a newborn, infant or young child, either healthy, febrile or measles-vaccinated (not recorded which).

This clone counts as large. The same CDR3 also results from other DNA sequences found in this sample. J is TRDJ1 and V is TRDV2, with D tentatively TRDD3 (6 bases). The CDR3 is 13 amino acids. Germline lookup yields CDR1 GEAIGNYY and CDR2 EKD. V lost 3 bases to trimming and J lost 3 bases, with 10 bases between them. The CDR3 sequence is CACDLLGSDKLIF. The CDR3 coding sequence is TGTGCCTGTGACCTCCTGGGGTCCGATAAACTCATCTTT.

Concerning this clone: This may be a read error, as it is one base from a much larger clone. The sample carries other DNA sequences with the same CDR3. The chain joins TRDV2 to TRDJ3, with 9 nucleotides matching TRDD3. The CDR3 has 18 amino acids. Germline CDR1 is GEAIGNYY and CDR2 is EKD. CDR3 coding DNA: TGTGCCTGTGACACCGTGGGGATACGCTCCTGGGACACCCGGCAGATGTTTTTC. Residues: CACDTVGIRSWDTRQMFF.

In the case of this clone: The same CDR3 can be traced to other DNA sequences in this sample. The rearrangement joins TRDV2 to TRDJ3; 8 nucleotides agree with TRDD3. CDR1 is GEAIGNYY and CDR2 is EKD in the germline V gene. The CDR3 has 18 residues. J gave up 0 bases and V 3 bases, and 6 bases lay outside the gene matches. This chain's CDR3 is CACDLLGASSWDTRQMFF. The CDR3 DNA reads TGTGCCTGTGACCTACTGGGGGCAAGCTCCTGGGACACCCGACAGATGTTTTTC.

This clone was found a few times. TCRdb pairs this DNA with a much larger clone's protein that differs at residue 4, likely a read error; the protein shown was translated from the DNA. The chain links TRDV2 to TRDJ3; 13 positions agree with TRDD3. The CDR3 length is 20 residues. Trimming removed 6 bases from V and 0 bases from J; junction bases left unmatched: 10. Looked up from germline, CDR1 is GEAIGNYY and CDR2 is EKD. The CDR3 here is CACNATGGYGSSWDTRQMFF. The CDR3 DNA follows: TGTGCCTGTAACGCTACTGGGGGATACGGGAGCTCCTGGGACACCCGACAGATGTTTTTC.

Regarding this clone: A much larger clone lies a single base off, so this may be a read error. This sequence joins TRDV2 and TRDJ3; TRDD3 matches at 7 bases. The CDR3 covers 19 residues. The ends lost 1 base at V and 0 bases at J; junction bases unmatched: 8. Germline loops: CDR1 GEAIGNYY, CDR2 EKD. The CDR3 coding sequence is TGTGCCTGTGACACAGGGGGATGCGCAGGCTCCTGGGACACCCGACAGATGTTTTTC. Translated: CACDTGGCAGSWDTRQMFF.

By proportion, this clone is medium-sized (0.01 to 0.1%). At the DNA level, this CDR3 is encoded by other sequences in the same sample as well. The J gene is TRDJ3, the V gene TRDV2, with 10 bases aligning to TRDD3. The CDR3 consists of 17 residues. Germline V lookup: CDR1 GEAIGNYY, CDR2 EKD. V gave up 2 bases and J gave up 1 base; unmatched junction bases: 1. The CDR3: CACDILGDSWDTRQMFF. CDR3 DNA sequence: TGTGCCTGTGACATACTGGGGGATTCCTGGGACACCCGACAGATGTTTTTC.

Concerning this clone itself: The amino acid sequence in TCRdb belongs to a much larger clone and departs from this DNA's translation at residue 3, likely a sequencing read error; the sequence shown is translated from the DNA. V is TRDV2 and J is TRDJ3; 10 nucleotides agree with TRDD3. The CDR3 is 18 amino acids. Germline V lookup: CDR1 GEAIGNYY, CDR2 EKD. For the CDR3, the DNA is TGTGCCCGTGACACCGGGGGATACGGGGTCTGGGACACCCGACAGATGTTTTTC. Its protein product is CARDTGGYGVWDTRQMFF.

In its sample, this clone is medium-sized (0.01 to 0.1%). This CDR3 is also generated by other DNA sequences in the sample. The CDR3 reads CACDQTGDTNWDTRQMFF. DNA for the CDR3: TGTGCCTGTGACCAGACGGGGGATACAAACTGGGACACCCGACAGATGTTTTTC. The V call is TRDV2, the J call TRDJ3; TRDD3 agrees at 9 bases. The CDR3 is 18 amino acids. Germline V lookup: CDR1 GEAIGNYY, CDR2 EKD. Losses at the gene ends were 3 bases for V and 3 bases for J; bases not matched to a gene: 8.

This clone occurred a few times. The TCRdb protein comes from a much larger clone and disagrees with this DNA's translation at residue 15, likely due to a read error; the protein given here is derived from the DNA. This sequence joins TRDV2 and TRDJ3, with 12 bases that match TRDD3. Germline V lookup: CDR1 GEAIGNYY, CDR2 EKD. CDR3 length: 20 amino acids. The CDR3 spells CACDTAAGGYASWDARQMFF. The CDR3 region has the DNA TGTGCCTGTGACACCGCCGCTGGGGGATACGCCTCCTGGGACGCCCGACAGATGTTTTTC.

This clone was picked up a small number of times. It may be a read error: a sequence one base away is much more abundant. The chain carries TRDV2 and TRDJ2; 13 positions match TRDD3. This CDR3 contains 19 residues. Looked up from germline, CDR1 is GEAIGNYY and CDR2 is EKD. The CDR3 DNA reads TGTGCCTGTGACACCGCTACTGGGGGATACGCCCCTTTGAAAGCACAACTCTTCTTT. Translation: CACDTATGGYAPLKAQLFF.

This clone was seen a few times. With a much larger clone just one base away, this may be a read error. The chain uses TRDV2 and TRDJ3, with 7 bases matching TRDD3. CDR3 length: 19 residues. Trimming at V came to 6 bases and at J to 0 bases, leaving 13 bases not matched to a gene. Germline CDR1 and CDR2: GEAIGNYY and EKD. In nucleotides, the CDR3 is TGTGCCTGTAACCTCTTACTGGGGATAAGCTCCTGGGACACCCGACAGATGTTTTTC. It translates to CACNLLLGISSWDTRQMFF.

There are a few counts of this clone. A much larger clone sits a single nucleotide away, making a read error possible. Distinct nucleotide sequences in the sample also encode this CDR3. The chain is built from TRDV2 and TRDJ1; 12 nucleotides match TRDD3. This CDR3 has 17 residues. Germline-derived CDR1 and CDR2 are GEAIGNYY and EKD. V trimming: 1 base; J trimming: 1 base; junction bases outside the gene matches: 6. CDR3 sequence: CACDTGPLGDTTDKLIF. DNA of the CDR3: TGTGCCTGTGACACTGGGCCACTGGGGGATACCACCGATAAACTCATCTTT.

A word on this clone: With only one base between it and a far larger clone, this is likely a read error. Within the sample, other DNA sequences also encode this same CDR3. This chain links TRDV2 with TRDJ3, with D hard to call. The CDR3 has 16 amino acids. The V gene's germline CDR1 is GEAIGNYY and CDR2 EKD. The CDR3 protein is CACDTVGNGDTRQMFF. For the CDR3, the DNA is TGCGCCTGTGACACGGTGGGAAACGGGGACACCCGACAGATGTTTTTC.

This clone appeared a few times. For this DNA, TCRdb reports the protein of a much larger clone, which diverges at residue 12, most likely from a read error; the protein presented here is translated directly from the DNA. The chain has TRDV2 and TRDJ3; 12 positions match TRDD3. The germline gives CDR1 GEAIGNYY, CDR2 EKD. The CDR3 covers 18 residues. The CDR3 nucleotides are TGTGCCTGTGACATAGTACTGGGGGATACCTGGGGCACCCGACAGATGTTTTTC. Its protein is CACDIVLGDTWGTRQMFF.

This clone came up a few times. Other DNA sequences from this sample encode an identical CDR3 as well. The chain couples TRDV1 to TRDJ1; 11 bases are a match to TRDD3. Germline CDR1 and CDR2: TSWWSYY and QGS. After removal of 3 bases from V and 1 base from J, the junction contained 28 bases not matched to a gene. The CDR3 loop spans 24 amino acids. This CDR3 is CALGEPRLGELGDKRTPATDKLIF. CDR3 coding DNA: TGTGCTCTTGGGGAGCCCCGATTAGGAGAACTGGGGGATAAGAGGACCCCGGCCACCGATAAACTCATCTTT.

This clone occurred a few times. CDR3 nucleotide sequence: TGTGCCTGTGACACCGTGCGGGGGATACGGAGCCCCTGGGACACCCGACAGATGTTTTTC. This codes for CACDTVRGIRSPWDTRQMFF. The genes are TRDV2 and TRDJ3, with 10 bases identical to TRDD3. V was clipped by 0 bases and J by 2 bases; unmatched bases: 9. Germline CDR1 reads GEAIGNYY; CDR2 reads EKD. The CDR3 is made up of 20 amino acids.

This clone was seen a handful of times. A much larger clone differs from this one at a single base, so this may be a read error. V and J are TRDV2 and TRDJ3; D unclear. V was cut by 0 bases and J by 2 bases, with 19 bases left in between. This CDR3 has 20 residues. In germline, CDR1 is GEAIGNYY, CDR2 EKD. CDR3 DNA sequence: TGTGCCTGTGACACCGTAGAGATCCGCTTGGGCCCCTGGGACACCCGACAGATGTTTTTC. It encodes CACDTVEIRLGPWDTRQMFF.

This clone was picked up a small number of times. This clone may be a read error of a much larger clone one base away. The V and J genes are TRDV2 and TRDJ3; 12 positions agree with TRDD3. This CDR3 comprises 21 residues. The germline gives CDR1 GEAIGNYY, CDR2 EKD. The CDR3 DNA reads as TGTGCCCGTGATCCCCTACTGGGGGATACAACGGTCCCCTGGGACACCCGACAGATGTTTTTC. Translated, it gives CARDPLLGDTTVPWDTRQMFF.

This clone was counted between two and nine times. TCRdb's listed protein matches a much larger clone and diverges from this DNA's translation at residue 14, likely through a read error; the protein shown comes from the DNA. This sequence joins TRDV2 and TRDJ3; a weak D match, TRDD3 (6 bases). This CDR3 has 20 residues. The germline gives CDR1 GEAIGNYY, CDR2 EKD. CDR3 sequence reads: CACDTGGSGGPSWGTRQMFF. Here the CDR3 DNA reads TGTGCCTGTGACACTGGGGGGTCCGGCGGTCCATCCTGGGGCACCCGACAGATGTTTTTC.

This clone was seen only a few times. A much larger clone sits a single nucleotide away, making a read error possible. The CDR3 region has the DNA TGTGCCTGTGACACCGTACTGGGGACCCGCTCCTGGGACGCCCGACAGATGTTTTTC. It is translated as CACDTVLGTRSWDARQMFF. The chain links TRDV2 to TRDJ3; TRDD3 matches at 7 bases. Looked up from germline, CDR1 is GEAIGNYY and CDR2 is EKD. This CDR3 has 19 residues.

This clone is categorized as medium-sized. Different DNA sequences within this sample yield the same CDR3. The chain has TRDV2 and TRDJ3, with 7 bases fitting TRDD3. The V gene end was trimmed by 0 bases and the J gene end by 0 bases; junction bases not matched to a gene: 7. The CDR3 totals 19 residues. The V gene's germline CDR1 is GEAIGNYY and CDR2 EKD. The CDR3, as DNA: TGTGCCTGTGACACCGCGGGATACAGAGCCTCCTGGGACACCCGACAGATGTTTTTC. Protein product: CACDTAGYRASWDTRQMFF.

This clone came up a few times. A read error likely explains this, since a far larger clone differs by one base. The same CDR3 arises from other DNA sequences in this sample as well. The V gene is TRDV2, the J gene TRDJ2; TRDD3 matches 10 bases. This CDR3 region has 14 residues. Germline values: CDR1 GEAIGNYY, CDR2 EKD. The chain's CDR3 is CACDNWGMTAQLFF. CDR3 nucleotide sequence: TGTGCCTGTGACAACTGGGGGATGACAGCACAGCTCTTCTTT.

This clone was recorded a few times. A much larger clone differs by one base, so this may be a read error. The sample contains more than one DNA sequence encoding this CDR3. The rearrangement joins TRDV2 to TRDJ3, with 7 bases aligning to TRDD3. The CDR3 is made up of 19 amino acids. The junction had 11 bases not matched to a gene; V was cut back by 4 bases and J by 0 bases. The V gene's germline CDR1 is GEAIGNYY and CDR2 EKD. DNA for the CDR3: TGTGCCTGTGATACTTTGCTGGGGGCGAGCTCCTGGGACACCCGACAGATGTTTTTC. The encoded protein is CACDTLLGASSWDTRQMFF.